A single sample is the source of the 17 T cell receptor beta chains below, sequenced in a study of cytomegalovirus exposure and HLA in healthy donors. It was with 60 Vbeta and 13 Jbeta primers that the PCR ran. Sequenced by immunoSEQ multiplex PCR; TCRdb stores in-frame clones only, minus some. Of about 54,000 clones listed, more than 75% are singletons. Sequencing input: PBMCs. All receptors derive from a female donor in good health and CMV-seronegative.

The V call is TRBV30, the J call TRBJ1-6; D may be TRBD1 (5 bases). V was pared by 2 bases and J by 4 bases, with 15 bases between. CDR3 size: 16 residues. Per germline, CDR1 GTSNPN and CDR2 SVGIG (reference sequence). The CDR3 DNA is TGTGCCTGGAGTTTGTCTCAGGGTATTTATAATTCACCCCTCCACTTT. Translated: CAWSLSQGIYNSPLHF.

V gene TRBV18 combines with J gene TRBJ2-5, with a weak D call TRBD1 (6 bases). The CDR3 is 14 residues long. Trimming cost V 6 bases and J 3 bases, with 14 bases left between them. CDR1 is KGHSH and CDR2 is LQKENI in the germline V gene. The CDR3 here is CASSLDRLKETQYF. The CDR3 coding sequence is TGTGCCAGCTCGCTCGACAGGCTCAAAGAGACCCAGTACTTC. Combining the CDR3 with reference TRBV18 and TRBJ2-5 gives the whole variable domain NAGVMQNPRHLVRRRGQEARLRCSPMKGHSHVYWYRQLPEEGLKFMVYLQKENIIDESGMPKERFSAEFPKEGPSILRIQQVVRGDSAAYFCASSLDRLKETQYFGPGTRLLVL.

The chain's CDR3 is CASSQTGGSQPQHF. CDR3 nucleotide sequence: TGTGCCAGCAGTCAGACAGGGGGTAGTCAGCCCCAGCATTTT. This rearrangement joins TRBV25-1 to TRBJ1-5, with 9 positions matching TRBD1. This CDR3 region has 14 residues. The junction had 5 bases not matched to a gene; V was cut back by 5 bases and J by 6 bases. The germline V gene encodes CDR1 MGHDK and CDR2 SYGVNS. The variable domain in full, completed from reference TRBV25-1 and TRBJ1-5, reads EADIYQTPRYLVIGTGKKITLECSQTMGHDKMYWYQQDPGMELHLIHYSYGVNSTEKGDLSSESTVSRIRTEHFPLTLESARPSHTSQYLCASSQTGGSQPQHFGDGTRLSIL.

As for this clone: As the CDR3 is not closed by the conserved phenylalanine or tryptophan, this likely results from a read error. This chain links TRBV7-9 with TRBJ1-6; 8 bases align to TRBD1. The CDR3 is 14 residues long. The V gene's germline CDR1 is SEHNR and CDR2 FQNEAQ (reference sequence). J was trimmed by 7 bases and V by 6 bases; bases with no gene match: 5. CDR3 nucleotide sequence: TGTGCCAGCAGGGAGGACAGGGCCAATTCACCCCTCCACCTT. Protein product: CASREDRANSPLHL.

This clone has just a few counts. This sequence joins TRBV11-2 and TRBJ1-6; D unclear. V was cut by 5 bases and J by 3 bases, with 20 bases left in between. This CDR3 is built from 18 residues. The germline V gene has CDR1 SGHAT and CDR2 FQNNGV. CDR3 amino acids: CASSAVLETKYYNSPLHF. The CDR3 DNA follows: TGTGCCAGCAGCGCGGTTTTAGAGACCAAGTACTATAATTCACCCCTCCACTTT.

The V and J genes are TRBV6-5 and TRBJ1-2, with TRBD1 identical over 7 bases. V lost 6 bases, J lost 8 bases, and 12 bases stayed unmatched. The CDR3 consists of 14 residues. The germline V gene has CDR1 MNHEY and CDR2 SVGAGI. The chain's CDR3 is CASRPGDREWGYTF. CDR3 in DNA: TGTGCCAGCAGGCCAGGCGACAGGGAATGGGGCTACACCTTC.

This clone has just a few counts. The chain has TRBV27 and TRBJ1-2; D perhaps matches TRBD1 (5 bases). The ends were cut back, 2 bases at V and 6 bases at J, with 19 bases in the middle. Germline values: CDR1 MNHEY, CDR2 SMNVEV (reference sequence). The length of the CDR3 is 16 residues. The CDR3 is CASSLVGGSLPDGYTF. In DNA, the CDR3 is TGTGCCAGCAGTTTAGTGGGGGGGAGCCTACCGGATGGCTACACCTTC.

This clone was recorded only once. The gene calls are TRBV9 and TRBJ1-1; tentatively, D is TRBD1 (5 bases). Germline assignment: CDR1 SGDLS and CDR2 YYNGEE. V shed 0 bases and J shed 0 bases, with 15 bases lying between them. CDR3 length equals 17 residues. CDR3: CASSVDQGGAVNTEAFF. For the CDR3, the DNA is TGTGCCAGCAGCGTAGATCAGGGTGGGGCGGTGAACACTGAAGCTTTCTTT.

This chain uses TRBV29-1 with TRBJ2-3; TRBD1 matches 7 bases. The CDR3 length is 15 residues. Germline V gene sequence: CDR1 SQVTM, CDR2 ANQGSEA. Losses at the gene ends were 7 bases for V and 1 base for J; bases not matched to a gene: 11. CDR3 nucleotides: TGCAGCGCCCCAGGGGACAGTCTTGGCACAGATACGCAGTATTTT. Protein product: CSAPGDSLGTDTQYF.

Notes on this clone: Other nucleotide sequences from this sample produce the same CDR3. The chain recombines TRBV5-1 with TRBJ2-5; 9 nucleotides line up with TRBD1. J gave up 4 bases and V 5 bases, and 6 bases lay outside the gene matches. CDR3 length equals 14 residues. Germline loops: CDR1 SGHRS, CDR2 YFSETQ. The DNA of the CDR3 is TGCGCCAGCAGTAGTGGACAGGGGCGAGAGACCCAGTACTTC. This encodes CASSSGQGRETQYF.

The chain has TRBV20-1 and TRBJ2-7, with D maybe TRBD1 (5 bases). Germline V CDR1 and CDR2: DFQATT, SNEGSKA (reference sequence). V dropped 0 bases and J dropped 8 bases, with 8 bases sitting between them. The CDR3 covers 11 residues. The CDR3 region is CSARDMGQQYF. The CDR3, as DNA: TGCAGTGCTAGAGATATGGGGCAGCAGTACTTC.

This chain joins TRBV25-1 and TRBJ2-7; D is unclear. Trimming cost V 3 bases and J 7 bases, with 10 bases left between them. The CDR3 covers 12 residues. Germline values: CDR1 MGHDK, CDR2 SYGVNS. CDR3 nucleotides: TGTGCCAGCAGTGACGACACCCGGGAGCAGTACTTC. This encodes CASSDDTREQYF.

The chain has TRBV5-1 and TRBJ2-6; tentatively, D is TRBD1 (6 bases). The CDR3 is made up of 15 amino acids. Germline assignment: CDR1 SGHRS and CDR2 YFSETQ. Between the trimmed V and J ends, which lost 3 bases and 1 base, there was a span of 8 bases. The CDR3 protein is CASSSGASGANVLTF. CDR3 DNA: TGCGCCAGCAGCTCAGGGGCGTCTGGGGCCAACGTCCTGACTTTC. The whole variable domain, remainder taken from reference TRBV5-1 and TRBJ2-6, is KAGVTQTPRYLIKTRGQQVTLSCSPISGHRSVSWYQQTPGQGLQFLFEYFSETQRNKGNFPGRFSGRQFSNSRSEMNVSTLELGDSALYLCASSSGASGANVLTFGAGSRLTVL.

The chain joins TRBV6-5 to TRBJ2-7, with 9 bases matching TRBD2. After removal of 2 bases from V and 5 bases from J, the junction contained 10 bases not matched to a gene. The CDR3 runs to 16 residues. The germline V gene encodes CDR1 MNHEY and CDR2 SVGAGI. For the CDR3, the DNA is TGTGCCAGCAGTTACGCGGGGAGCGGGGGGATACACGAGCAGTACTTC. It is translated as CASSYAGSGGIHEQYF.

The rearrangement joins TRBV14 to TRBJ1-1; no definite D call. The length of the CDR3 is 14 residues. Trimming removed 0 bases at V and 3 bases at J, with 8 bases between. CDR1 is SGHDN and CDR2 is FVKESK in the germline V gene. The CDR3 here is CASSQDKSDTEAFF. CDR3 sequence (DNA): TGTGCCAGCAGCCAAGATAAATCTGACACTGAAGCTTTCTTT.

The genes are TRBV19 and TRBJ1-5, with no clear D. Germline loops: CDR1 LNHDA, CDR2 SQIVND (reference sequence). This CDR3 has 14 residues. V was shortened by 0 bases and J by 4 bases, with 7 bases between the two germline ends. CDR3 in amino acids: CASSIEAFNQPQHF. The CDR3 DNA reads TGTGCCAGTAGTATAGAAGCATTTAATCAGCCCCAGCATTTT.

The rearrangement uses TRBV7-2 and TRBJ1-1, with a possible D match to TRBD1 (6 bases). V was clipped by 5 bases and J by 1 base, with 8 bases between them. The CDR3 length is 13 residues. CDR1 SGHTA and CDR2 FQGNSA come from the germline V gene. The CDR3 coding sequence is TGTGCCAGCAGCCGGGGGGCGAACACTGAAGCTTTCTTT. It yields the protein CASSRGANTEAFF.